This record concerns one T cell receptor beta chain sequence. Its antigen is still unknown. This sample is part of a study of shared clonotypes between healthy human individuals. Study findings and constraints: Owing to a small donor count, the genetic and exposure-history diversity represented was limited.

The table came from immunoSEQ multiplex PCR; TCRdb's copy has only in-frame clones and leaves some out. The sample consists of fewer than 600,000 clones, around 77% of them appearing once. The sample comprised PBMCs. The source is a middle-aged woman in good health. Some clones in this sample may be carry-over from other donors' samples.

The CDR3 bases are TGTGCCAGCAGCTTAGGGGGACAGGGAGGAAAACTGTTTTTT. Its protein is CASSLGGQGGKLFF. This sequence joins TRBV7-8 and TRBJ1-4; the match to TRBD1 covers 9 bases. With 1 base clipped from V and 10 bases from J, the junction kept 4 bases outside the gene matches. CDR1 and CDR2 (germline): SGHVS, FQNEAQ. The CDR3 length is 14 residues.